Below are 27 T cell receptor beta chains sequenced from a single sample in a study of blood T cells in healthy people across ages (dated by TCRdb to about 2015). The method behind the library was 5' RACE. The data were produced on an Illumina HiSeq 2500. A second PCR of roughly 7 to 11 cycles was performed with a sample-barcoded 5' primer and a J-beta primer mix. Clones were called with MiXCR by TCRdb after fastp trimmed the public reads at Q25, and only in-frame beta chains were retained. Identical CDR3 protein sequences are pooled into one entry, listed with their most common genes and DNA. This sample holds approximately 690,000 distinct CDR3 sequences; roughly 50% were observed only once. About two fifths of the sample is taken by the ten largest. Sequencing was performed on blood. The receptors originated from a man aged 55 to 69 in good health.

The chain employs TRBV7-9 and TRBJ1-2; D ambiguous. The germline CDR1 and CDR2 sequences are SEHNR and FQNEAQ (reference sequence). The CDR3 totals 13 residues. Between the trimmed V and J ends, which lost 1 base and 4 bases, there was a span of 7 bases. The CDR3 spells CASSLGESYGYTF. As DNA, the CDR3 is TGTGCCAGCAGCTTAGGGGAAAGCTATGGCTACACCTTC.

This sequence joins TRBV20-1 and TRBJ2-7, with no clear D. The DNA end is more similar to TRBJ2-5, so the J call may be wrong. Germline V gene lookup returns CDR1 DFQATT and CDR2 SNEGSKA (reference sequence). The CDR3 is made up of 15 amino acids. The CDR3 nucleotides read TGCGAAGACCACACCCTTGTAGGGATCCAAGAGACCCAGTACTTC. As protein: CEDHTLVGIQETQYF.

This clonotype occurred once. This chain links TRBV7-9 with TRBJ2-5; D gene ambiguous. The CDR3 has 13 residues. Trimming shortened V by 1 base and J by 5 bases, and 8 bases separated the two germline ends. Germline V gene sequence: CDR1 SEHNR, CDR2 FQNEAQ (reference sequence). CDR3 DNA: TGTGCCAGCAGCTTAGTACAGTCCGAGACCCAGTACTTC. Protein sequence: CASSLVQSETQYF.

The V gene is TRBV4-1, the J gene TRBJ1-2; TRBD1 matches 8 bases. Trimming at V came to 2 bases and at J to 0 bases, leaving 14 bases not matched to a gene. The CDR3 spans 19 residues. CDR1 MGHRA and CDR2 YSYEKL come from the germline V gene. CDR3: CASSQKRGAGGLTNYGYTF. The CDR3 DNA follows: TGCGCCAGCAGCCAAAAAAGGGGGGCAGGGGGCCTTACTAACTATGGCTACACCTTC.

The CDR3 nucleotides are TGCAGTGCCAGAAACCAGGGGCGCAGGGGCTACACCTTC. Protein sequence: CSARNQGRRGYTF. The chain recombines TRBV20-1 with TRBJ1-2; D possibly corresponds to TRBD1 (6 bases). This CDR3 spans 13 amino acids. Between the trimmed V and J ends, which lost 6 bases and 8 bases, there was a span of 19 bases. Per the germline V gene, CDR1 is DFQATT and CDR2 is SNEGSKA (reference sequence).

This clonotype came up a few times. The chain joins TRBV9 to TRBJ2-7; 8 bases map to TRBD2. The CDR3 has 14 residues. Trimming cost V 4 bases and J 2 bases; bases outside gene matches: 5. Looked up from germline, CDR1 is SGDLS and CDR2 is YYNGEE. The CDR3 region has the DNA TGTGCCAGCAGCTCCCACGGGGGGGCCTACGAGCAGTACTTC. Translating gives CASSSHGGAYEQYF.

The rearrangement joins TRBV10-3 to TRBJ1-2; TRBD1 aligns across 9 bases. Trimming took 10 bases from V and 4 from J; bases not matched to a gene: 10. Germline CDR1 reads ENHRY; CDR2 reads SYGVKD. This CDR3 region has 14 residues. CDR3 region: CASARGQGTYGYTF. The CDR3 nucleotides read TGTGCCAGCGCTAGAGGACAGGGGACCTATGGCTACACCTTC.

This clonotype showed up just once. The rearrangement joins TRBV5-1 to TRBJ2-3; a weak D match, TRBD1 (6 bases). The V gene's germline CDR1 is SGHRS and CDR2 YFSETQ. CDR3 length: 16 residues. The V end was cut by 4 bases, the J end by 2 bases, with 17 bases between. The CDR3 protein is CASSAGGTGITDTQYF. The CDR3 DNA sequence: TGCGCCAGCAGCGCCGGCGGAACAGGGATCACAGATACGCAGTATTTT.

The gene calls are TRBV6-1 and TRBJ2-4; D unresolved. The germline V gene encodes CDR1 MNHNS and CDR2 SASEGT. V lost 5 bases and J 2 bases, leaving 7 bases between the germline ends. CDR3 length equals 13 residues. CDR3 nucleotides: TGTGCCAGCAGTCCCGGCCCCAAAAACATTCAGTACTTC. Its translation is CASSPGPKNIQYF.

V is TRBV15 and J is TRBJ2-4, with 8 bases matching TRBD1. The tail of the sequence fits TRBJ2-7 better, so the J call may be wrong. Germline V gives CDR1 LNHNV, CDR2 YYDKDF (reference sequence). The CDR3 loop spans 17 amino acids. The CDR3 loop reads CATSRGTGGLSSYEQYF. The CDR3 region has the DNA TGTGCCACCAGCAGAGGAACAGGGGGTCTCAGCTCCTACGAGCAGTACTTC.

This sequence joins TRBV12-3 or TRBV12-4 and TRBJ1-2; TRBD1 matches 8 bases. The CDR3 contains 15 residues. V dropped 8 bases and J dropped 2; count of bases not matched to a gene: 10. This CDR3 reads CASAQNRGFNYGYTF. CDR3 sequence (DNA): TGTGCCAGCGCCCAAAACAGGGGGTTCAACTATGGCTACACCTTC.

This chain links TRBV27 with TRBJ2-4; 8 bases agree with TRBD2. CDR1 is MNHEY and CDR2 is SMNVEV in the germline V gene (reference sequence). Germline trimming cut 6 bases from V and 0 bases from J; bases unmatched to any gene: 7. This CDR3 is built from 16 residues. This chain's CDR3 is CASRDGLALAKNIQYF. The CDR3 DNA reads as TGTGCCAGCAGGGATGGACTAGCCTTAGCCAAAAACATTCAGTACTTC.

V gene TRBV6-1 combines with J gene TRBJ1-2; 8 nucleotides line up with TRBD1. V dropped 4 bases and J dropped 3; count of bases not matched to a gene: 7. The CDR3 totals 15 residues. Germline V lookup: CDR1 MNHNS, CDR2 SASEGT. The CDR3 sequence is CASSAQGAGDYGYTF. The CDR3 DNA sequence: TGTGCCAGCAGTGCCCAGGGGGCTGGGGACTATGGCTACACCTTC.

This clonotype was found a few times. This sequence joins TRBV20-1 and TRBJ2-7, with 9 bases fitting TRBD1. V lost 6 bases, J lost 0 bases, and 9 bases stayed unmatched. The CDR3 runs to 15 residues. Per germline, CDR1 DFQATT and CDR2 SNEGSKA (reference sequence). CDR3 protein: CSAVDRGSTSYEQYF. In DNA, the CDR3 is TGCAGTGCGGTGGACAGGGGATCTACCTCCTACGAGCAGTACTTC.

This sequence joins TRBV3-1 and TRBJ1-5; D gene ambiguous. This CDR3 is built from 16 residues. The V end was cut by 1 base, the J end by 2 bases, with 12 bases between. Germline CDR1 reads LGHDT; CDR2 reads YNNKEL (reference sequence). CDR3 region: CASSQGAGIGNQPQHF. CDR3 nucleotide sequence: TGTGCCAGCAGCCAAGGGGCAGGTATCGGCAATCAGCCCCAGCATTTT.

A remark on this clonotype: At one end, the junction sequence differs from germline, possibly due to a read error. The chain is built from TRBV4-1 and TRBJ2-7, with 9 bases identical to TRBD2. Germline V gene lookup returns CDR1 MGHRA and CDR2 YSYEKL. CDR3 length equals 17 residues. The CDR3, as DNA: TGCGCCAGCAACCAAGATATGGGACTAGCTAACTCCTACGAGCAGTACTTC. Translation gives CASNQDMGLANSYEQYF.

V gene TRBV20-1 combines with J gene TRBJ1-1; possibly TRBD1 for D (5 bases). The V gene's germline CDR1 is DFQATT and CDR2 SNEGSKA (reference sequence). The CDR3 consists of 15 residues. The germline V and J ends were trimmed by 6 bases and 1 base, with 18 bases remaining between them. The CDR3 nucleotides are TGCAGTGCGGGGGGTACGGGGCGCACGAACACTGAAGCTTTCTTT. Encoded protein: CSAGGTGRTNTEAFF.

V gene TRBV20-1 combines with J gene TRBJ2-7, with a tentative D call TRBD2 (5 bases). The CDR3 length is 16 residues. Trimming removed 5 bases from V and 0 bases from J, with 20 bases in between. Germline values: CDR1 DFQATT, CDR2 SNEGSKA (reference sequence). The CDR3 coding sequence is TGCAGTGCTCCCCTTCAGAGTAGCGCTATCTCCTACGAGCAGTACTTC. Translation: CSAPLQSSAISYEQYF.

The rearrangement links TRBV12-3 or TRBV12-4 to TRBJ1-2; D gene unclear. Trimming stripped 6 bases from V and 8 bases from J, with 25 bases between. This CDR3 spans 16 amino acids. The CDR3 spells CASSPGPSGGESGYTF. The CDR3 bases are TGTGCCAGCAGCCCCGGTCCCTCAGGAGGCGAATCGGGCTACACCTTC.

V usage is TRBV19 and J usage is TRBJ2-7; TRBD1 or TRBD2 may be the D gene (5 bases each). The CDR3 length is 15 residues. Germline loops: CDR1 LNHDA, CDR2 SQIVND (reference sequence). The V gene lost 5 bases and the J gene lost 1 base, with 15 bases spanning the gap. For the CDR3, the DNA is TGTGCCAGTAGTCAGGGCAGGGACGGGTCCTACGAGCAGTACTTC. Its protein is CASSQGRDGSYEQYF.

This clonotype appeared once. The chain couples TRBV5-1 to TRBJ2-1, with 10 nucleotides matching TRBD2. This CDR3 is built from 17 residues. Trimming took 5 bases from V and 6 from J; bases not matched to a gene: 14. CDR1 is SGHRS and CDR2 is YFSETQ in the germline V gene. CDR3 coding DNA: TGCGCCAGCAGATTCCGTGTCAGCGGGGGGGCTGGCAATGAGCAGTTCTTC. It is translated as CASRFRVSGGAGNEQFF.

J is TRBJ2-5 and V is TRBV5-1, with TRBD1 matching over 8 bases. The junction had 3 bases not matched to a gene; V was cut back by 0 bases and J by 2 bases. CDR1 and CDR2 (germline): SGHRS, YFSETQ. The CDR3 covers 15 residues. The CDR3 sequence is CASSLGTGSQETQYF. CDR3 nucleotides: TGCGCCAGCAGCTTGGGGACAGGGAGTCAAGAGACCCAGTACTTC.

The chain carries TRBV20-1 and TRBJ1-6; D unclear. The CDR3 has 13 amino acids. Per the germline V gene, CDR1 is DFQATT and CDR2 is SNEGSKA (reference sequence). Trimming took off 3 bases at V and 9 bases at J, with 12 bases between the two ends. CDR3 in amino acids: CSASALIGSPLHF. The CDR3 bases are TGCAGTGCTAGTGCGCTTATCGGTTCACCCCTCCACTTT.

The J gene is TRBJ2-7, the V gene TRBV4-1; 7 positions match TRBD2. Looked up from germline, CDR1 is MGHRA and CDR2 is YSYEKL. There are 15 residues in the CDR3. After removal of 0 bases from V and 0 bases from J, the junction contained 2 bases not matched to a gene. This CDR3 reads CASSQETSFSYEQYF. The CDR3 DNA is TGCGCCAGCAGCCAAGAGACTAGCTTCTCCTACGAGCAGTACTTC.

A few counts support this clonotype. The chain is built from TRBV5-1 and TRBJ2-6, with D unresolved. Germline V gene data show CDR1 as SGHRS and CDR2 as YFSETQ. The CDR3 is 14 amino acids. Trimming cost V 7 bases and J 0 bases, with 8 bases left between them. CDR3 in amino acids: CASHRDSGANVLTF. Written as DNA, the CDR3 is TGCGCCAGCCACAGAGACTCTGGGGCCAACGTCCTGACTTTC.

The V and J genes are TRBV5-1 and TRBJ1-1, with 9 bases matching TRBD1. Germline V gene data show CDR1 as SGHRS and CDR2 as YFSETQ. V shed 0 bases, J shed 4 bases, and the junction held 7 bases outside the gene matches. The CDR3 has 16 amino acids. The CDR3 loop is CASSLDLQGAGTEAFF. Here the CDR3 DNA reads TGCGCCAGCAGCTTGGACCTACAGGGGGCAGGCACTGAAGCTTTCTTT.

In its sample, this clonotype was seen a few times. V gene TRBV24-1 combines with J gene TRBJ2-5; possibly TRBD1 or TRBD2 for D (5 bases each). The CDR3 contains 15 residues. The V and J ends lost 4 bases and 1 base respectively, with 12 bases between them. The V gene's germline CDR1 is KGHDR and CDR2 SFDVKD. The CDR3 DNA is TGTGCCACCAGTGACGTCCGGGGCGGCCAAGAGACCCAGTACTTC. Encoded protein: CATSDVRGGQETQYF.